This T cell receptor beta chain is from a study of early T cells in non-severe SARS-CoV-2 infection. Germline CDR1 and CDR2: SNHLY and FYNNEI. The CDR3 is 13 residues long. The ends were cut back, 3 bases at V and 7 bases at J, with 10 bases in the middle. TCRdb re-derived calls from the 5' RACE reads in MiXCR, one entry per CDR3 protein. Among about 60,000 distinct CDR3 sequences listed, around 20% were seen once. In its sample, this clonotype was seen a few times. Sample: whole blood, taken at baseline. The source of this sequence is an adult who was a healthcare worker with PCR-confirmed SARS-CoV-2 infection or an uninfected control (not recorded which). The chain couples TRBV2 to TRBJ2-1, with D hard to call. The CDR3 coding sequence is TGTGCCAGCAGTGACTCTGGGGTAAATGAGCAGTTCTTC. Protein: CASSDSGVNEQFF.